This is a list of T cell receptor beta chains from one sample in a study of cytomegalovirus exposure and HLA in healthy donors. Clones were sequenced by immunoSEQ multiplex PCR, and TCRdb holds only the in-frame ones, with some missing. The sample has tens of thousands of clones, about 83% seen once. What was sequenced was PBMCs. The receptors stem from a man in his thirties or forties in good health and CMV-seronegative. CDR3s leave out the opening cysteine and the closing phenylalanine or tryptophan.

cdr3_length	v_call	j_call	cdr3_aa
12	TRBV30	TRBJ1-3	AWSHRGSGNTIY
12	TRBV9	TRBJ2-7	ASSQEGLSYEQY
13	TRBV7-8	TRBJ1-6	ASSPTSSYNSPLH
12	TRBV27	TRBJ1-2	ASSPRTGLYGYT
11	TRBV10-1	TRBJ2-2	ASSGAGTGELF
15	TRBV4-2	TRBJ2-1	ASSQGPLERGGREQF
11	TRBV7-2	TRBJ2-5	ASSLRGGETQY
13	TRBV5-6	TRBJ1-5	ASSLGGTANQPQH
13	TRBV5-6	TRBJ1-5	ASSYRQGLNQPQH
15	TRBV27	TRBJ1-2	ASSFRDPGTGGYGYT
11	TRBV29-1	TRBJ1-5	SVAQGSNQPQH
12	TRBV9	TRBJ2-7	ASSATWNPGEQY
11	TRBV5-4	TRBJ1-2	ASSSGQNYGYT
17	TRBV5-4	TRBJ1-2	ASSLGGAPPGQGTYGYT
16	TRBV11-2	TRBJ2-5	ASSLDIGQGTSRETQY
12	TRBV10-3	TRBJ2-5	AISLNRVEETQY
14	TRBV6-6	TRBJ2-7	ASSRFRGGAWDEQY
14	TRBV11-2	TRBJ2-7	ASSLVSSGNGGEQY
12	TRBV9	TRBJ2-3	ASSVTGRIDTQY
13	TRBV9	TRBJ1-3	ASSALQGSGNTIY
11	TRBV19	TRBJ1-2	ATLGAPLYGYT
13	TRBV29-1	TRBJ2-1	SVQFLAGANNEQF
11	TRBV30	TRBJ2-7	AWSPDRGAEQY
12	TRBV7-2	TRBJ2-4	ASSPDRVGNIQY
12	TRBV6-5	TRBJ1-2	ASSYSKGANGYT
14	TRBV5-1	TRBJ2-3	ASSRPTGELTDTQY
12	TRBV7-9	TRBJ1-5	ASSPRDRGQPQH
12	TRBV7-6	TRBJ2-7	ASSLGGGGYEQY